This TCR beta chain was found in a study of Ad26.COV2.S vaccination and SARS-CoV-2 variants. Of note for this clone: The target antigen is unknown.

Findings of the study overall: Placebo recipients showed lower spike-specific TCR breadth than vaccinees. Non-spike TCR breadth showed similarity between vaccine and placebo recipients.

The treatment was: roughly 20 received Ad26.COV2.S at low or high dose, single or two shots; about five received placebo; per-sample allocation not given. Following the first vaccine or placebo injection, samples were taken on day 63. Assay used: immunoSEQ multiplex PCR; TCRdb lists only in-frame clones, some missing. The sample carries some 350,000 clones, 70% to 90% recorded once. The CDR3 contains 14 residues. Trimming pared 2 bases from V and 2 bases from J, leaving 10 bases between. Per the germline V gene, CDR1 is SGHRS and CDR2 is YFSETQ. The sequence came from a person aged 18 to 59 who received the Ad26.COV2.S COVID-19 vaccine or a placebo. The sample was peripheral blood, taken in a trial of Ad26.COV2.S vaccine versus placebo. The chain links TRBV5-1 to TRBJ2-5; TRBD1 or TRBD2 may be the D gene (5 bases each). In nucleotides, the CDR3 is TGCGCCAGCAGCTTTGGGACCGCACAAGAGACCCAGTACTTC. Protein sequence: CASSFGTAQETQYF.